The rows below give T cell receptor beta chains drawn from one sample of a study of T cells after yellow fever vaccination. TCRdb analysed the 5' RACE reads with MiXCR anew, one entry per CDR3 protein. The data show roughly 310,000 distinct CDR3 sequences, with around 3.6% seen just once and 23% held by the top ten. Sequenced here: PBMCs, sampled on the day of the yellow fever booster vaccination. The source of these receptors is a man between 18 and 35 years old who received the YFV17D yellow fever vaccine. The CDR3 runs from the conserved cysteine through the conserved F or W. Fields, in order: V gene, D gene, clone size, J gene, CDR3 DNA, CDR3 protein. The D gene is left open where the match is weak. Part of the rows lack a size; the others show once, few, many or a class for expanded clones.

TRBV2	.	few	TRBJ2-7	TGTGCCAGCAGTGAAGCCCGATGGGAGCAGTACTTC	CASSEARWEQYF
TRBV12-3/TRBV12-4	TRBD1	many	TRBJ2-3	TGTGCCAGCAGTTTACGGGCAGGGACAGGGGACCGCACAGATACGCAGTATTTT	CASSLRAGTGDRTDTQYF
TRBV24-1	TRBD1	.	TRBJ2-5	TGTGCCACCAGTGGGCCTCCCGCGGCAGGGGGCGTGGAGACCCAGTACTTC	CATSGPPAAGGVETQYF
TRBV5-4	.	many	TRBJ2-5	TGTGCCAGCAGCTTGGCCCGAGGAGAGACCCAGTACTTC	CASSLARGETQYF
TRBV20-1	.	few	TRBJ2-3	TGCAGTGCTAGACTGTCGGGGCGGGGCACAGATACGCAGTATTTT	CSARLSGRGTDTQYF
TRBV7-2	.	many	TRBJ2-3	TGTGCCAGCAGCGTACAGGGAGGAGGCACAGATACGCAGTATTTT	CASSVQGGGTDTQYF
TRBV14	.	few	TRBJ2-1	TGTGCCAGCAGCCAAGATAGGGGCCGACTGGACTCCTACAATGAGCAGTTCTTC	CASSQDRGRLDSYNEQFF
TRBV14	.	.	TRBJ2-1	TGTGCCAGCAGCCAGCCGGGACTGAGCTACAATGAGCAGTTCTTC	CASSQPGLSYNEQFF
TRBV6-2/TRBV6-3	TRBD1	many	TRBJ2-1	TGTGCCAGCAGTTCCAAGACAGGGGGCGAGTGGCAGTTCTTC	CASSSKTGGEWQFF
TRBV29-1	.	many	TRBJ2-5	TGCAGCGTTGAAAAGGGGTTTGAGACCCAGTACTTC	CSVEKGFETQYF
TRBV23-1	TRBD2	many	TRBJ2-5	TGCGCCCGGGTGGGTGCGGGGGAAGAGACCCAGTACTTC	CARVGAGEETQYF
TRBV6-2/TRBV6-3	.	.	TRBJ1-1	TGTGCCAGCAGTTACGGGGGGGCGACTGAAGCTTTCTTT	CASSYGGATEAFF
TRBV12-3/TRBV12-4	TRBD2	few	TRBJ2-5	TGTGCCAGCAGTTCGCTGATGAGACTAGCGGGGGTACGAGAGACCCAGTACTTC	CASSSLMRLAGVRETQYF
TRBV7-8	TRBD1	many	TRBJ2-1	TGTGCCAGCTATAAATTCCGTTTCGTACAGGGGGCTCGGGATGAGCAGTTCTTC	CASYKFRFVQGARDEQFF
TRBV9	.	many	TRBJ2-7	TGTGCCAGCAGCGTAGGGGGTAGAGTTTACGAGCAGTACTTC	CASSVGGRVYEQYF
TRBV4-3	TRBD1	.	TRBJ1-5	TGCGCCAGCAGCCCAACCCTATCTCGACAGGGACCAAATCAGCCCCAGCATTTT	CASSPTLSRQGPNQPQHF
TRBV5-1	TRBD2	many	TRBJ2-1	TGCGCCAGCCGAAAGGGACTAGCGTCCTACAATGAGCAGTTCTTC	CASRKGLASYNEQFF
TRBV5-1	TRBD1	many	TRBJ1-5	TGCGCCAGCAGCCTAGGGACAGGGGGCGGCAATCAGCCCCAGCATTTT	CASSLGTGGGNQPQHF
TRBV7-6	.	many	TRBJ2-5	TGTGCCAGCAGCTTACAGGGAGAGACCCAGTACTTC	CASSLQGETQYF
TRBV7-2	.	few	TRBJ1-2	TGTGCCAGCAGCTTGCAGGGAGTAAACTATGGCTACACCTTC	CASSLQGVNYGYTF
TRBV3-1	TRBD1	few	TRBJ2-5	TGTGCCAGCACCCCGGGACAGGGGACCCGAGTCCAAGAGACCCAGTACTTC	CASTPGQGTRVQETQYF
TRBV12-3/TRBV12-4	.	many	TRBJ2-1	TGTGCCAGCAGCTACCCCCCGGGGGCGCTGAAAAATGAGCAGTTCTTC	CASSYPPGALKNEQFF
TRBV6-2/TRBV6-3	.	many	TRBJ1-1	TGTGCCAGCAGTTCCAATGCCCCTGAAGCTTTCTTT	CASSSNAPEAFF
TRBV7-3	.	few	TRBJ2-1	TGTGCCAGCAGCTTAACCTCCCCAGGGCAGGCCTACAATGAGCAGTTCTTC	CASSLTSPGQAYNEQFF
TRBV28	.	.	TRBJ2-2	TGTGCCAGCAAGGTCGGGTCACAGGCAAACACCGGGGAGCTGTTTTTT	CASKVGSQANTGELFF
TRBV9	.	.	TRBJ1-6	TGTGCCAGCAGCGTAGGAGGGGGAAATTCACCCCTCCACTTT	CASSVGGGNSPLHF
TRBV5-1	.	many	TRBJ1-1	TGCGCCAGCAGCTTCCATGGTGGACGGGGGACTGAAGCTTTCTTT	CASSFHGGRGTEAFF
TRBV6-5	TRBD1	.	TRBJ1-3	TGTGCCAGCAGTTACAGTAGACAGGGGTTAGGAAACACCATATATTTT	CASSYSRQGLGNTIYF
TRBV20-1	.	.	TRBJ1-3	TGCAGTGCAAGAGAACCCTCTGGAAACACCATATATTTT	CSAREPSGNTIYF
TRBV9	.	many	TRBJ2-3	TGTGCCAGCAGCGCTGGACCCGCCCCCACAGATACGCAGTATTTT	CASSAGPAPTDTQYF
TRBV4-1	TRBD2	few	TRBJ2-2	TGCGCCAGCAGCCAAGGGGTGTACGCGGGGGATGGCGGGGAGCTGTTTTTT	CASSQGVYAGDGGELFF